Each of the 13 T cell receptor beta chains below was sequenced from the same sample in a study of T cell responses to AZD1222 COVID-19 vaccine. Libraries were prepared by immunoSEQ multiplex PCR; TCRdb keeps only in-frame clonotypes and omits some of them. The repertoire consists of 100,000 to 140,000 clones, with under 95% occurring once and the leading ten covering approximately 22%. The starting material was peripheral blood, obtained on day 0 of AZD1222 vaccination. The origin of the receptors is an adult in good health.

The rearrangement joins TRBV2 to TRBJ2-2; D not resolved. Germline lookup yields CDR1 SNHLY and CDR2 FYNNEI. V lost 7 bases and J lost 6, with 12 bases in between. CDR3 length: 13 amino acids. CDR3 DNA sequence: TGTGCCAGCACCCTCCATCCCCCCGGGGAGCTGTTTTTT. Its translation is CASTLHPPGELFF.

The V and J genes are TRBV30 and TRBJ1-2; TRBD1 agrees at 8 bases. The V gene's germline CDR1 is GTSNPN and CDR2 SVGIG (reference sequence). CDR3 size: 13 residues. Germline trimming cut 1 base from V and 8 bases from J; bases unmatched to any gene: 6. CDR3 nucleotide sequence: TGTGCCTGGAGTGCGTTGACAGGGGTCGGCTACACCTTC. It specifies CAWSALTGVGYTF.

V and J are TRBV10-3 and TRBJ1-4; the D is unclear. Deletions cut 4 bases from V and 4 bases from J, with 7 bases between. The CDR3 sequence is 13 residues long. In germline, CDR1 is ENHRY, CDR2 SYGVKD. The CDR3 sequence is CAISAGDNEKLFF. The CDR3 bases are TGTGCCATCAGTGCGGGTGATAATGAAAAACTGTTTTTT.

CDR3 region: CASSKQGVDPYEQYF. The CDR3 nucleotides are TGTGCCAGCTCGAAACAGGGGGTAGACCCCTACGAGCAGTACTTC. The chain recombines TRBV4-2 with TRBJ2-7; 8 positions match TRBD1. The CDR3 extends over 15 amino acids. The germline gives CDR1 LGHNA, CDR2 YNFKEQ. V lost 8 bases to trimming and J lost 2 bases; unmatched junction nucleotides: 11.

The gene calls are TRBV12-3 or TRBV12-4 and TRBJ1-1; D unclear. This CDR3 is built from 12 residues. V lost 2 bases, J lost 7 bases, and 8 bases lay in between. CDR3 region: CASSLFGSEAFF. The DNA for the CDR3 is TGTGCCAGCAGTTTATTTGGCAGTGAAGCTTTCTTT.

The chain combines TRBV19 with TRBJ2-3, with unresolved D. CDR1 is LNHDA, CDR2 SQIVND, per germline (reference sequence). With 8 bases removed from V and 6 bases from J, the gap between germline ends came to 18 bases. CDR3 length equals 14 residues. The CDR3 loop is CASSNTVMGDTQYF. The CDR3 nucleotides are TGTGCCAGTTCTAATACGGTCATGGGCGATACGCAGTATTTT. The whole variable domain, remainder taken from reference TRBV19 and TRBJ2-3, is DGGITQSPKYLFRKEGQNVTLSCEQNLNHDAMYWYRQDPGQGLRLIYYSQIVNDFQKGDIAEGYSVSREKKESFPLTVTSAQKNPTAFYLCASSNTVMGDTQYFGPGTRLTVL.

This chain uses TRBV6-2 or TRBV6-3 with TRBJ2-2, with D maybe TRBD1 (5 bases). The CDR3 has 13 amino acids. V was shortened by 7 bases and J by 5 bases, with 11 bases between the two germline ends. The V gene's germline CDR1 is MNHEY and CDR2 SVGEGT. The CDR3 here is CASNPGFTGELFF. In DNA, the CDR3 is TGTGCCAGCAACCCAGGGTTTACCGGGGAGCTGTTTTTT.

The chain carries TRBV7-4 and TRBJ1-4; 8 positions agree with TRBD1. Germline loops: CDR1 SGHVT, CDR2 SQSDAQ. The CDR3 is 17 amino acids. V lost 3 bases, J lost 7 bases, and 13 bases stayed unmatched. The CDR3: CASSFRRLTGVFEKLFF. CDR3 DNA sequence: TGTGCCAGCAGCTTCCGGCGACTGACAGGGGTCTTTGAAAAACTGTTTTTT.

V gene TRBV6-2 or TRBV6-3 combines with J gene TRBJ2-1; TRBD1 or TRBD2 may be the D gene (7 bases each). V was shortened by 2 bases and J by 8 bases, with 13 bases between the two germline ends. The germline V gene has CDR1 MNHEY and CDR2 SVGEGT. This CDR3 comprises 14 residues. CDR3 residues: CASSYLQGRDEQFF. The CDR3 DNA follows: TGTGCCAGCAGTTACCTACAGGGGAGGGATGAGCAGTTCTTC.

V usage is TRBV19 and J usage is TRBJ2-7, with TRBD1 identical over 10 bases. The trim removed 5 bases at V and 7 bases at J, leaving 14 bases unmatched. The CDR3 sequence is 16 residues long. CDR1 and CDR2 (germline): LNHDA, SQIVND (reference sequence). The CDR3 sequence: CASSVLSGTGESEQYF. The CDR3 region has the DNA TGTGCCAGTAGTGTACTGTCCGGGACAGGGGAAAGTGAGCAGTACTTC.

The CDR3 nucleotides read TGTGCCACCCGCCCGGGACAGGGTTTCTATGGCTACACCTTC. Protein sequence: CATRPGQGFYGYTF. The chain combines TRBV3-1 (or the pseudogene TRBV3-2) with TRBJ1-2, with TRBD1 identical over 9 bases. J was trimmed by 4 bases and V by 10 bases; bases with no gene match: 10. The CDR3 totals 14 residues. Germline V gene data show CDR1 as LGHDT and CDR2 as YNNKEL (reference sequence).

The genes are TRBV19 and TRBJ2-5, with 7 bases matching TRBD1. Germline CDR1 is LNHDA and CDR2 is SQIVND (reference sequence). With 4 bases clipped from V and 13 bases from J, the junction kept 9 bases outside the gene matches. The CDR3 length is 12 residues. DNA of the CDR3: TGTGCCAGTAGTACGGAGACAGGGTTTCTGTACTTC. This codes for CASSTETGFLYF.

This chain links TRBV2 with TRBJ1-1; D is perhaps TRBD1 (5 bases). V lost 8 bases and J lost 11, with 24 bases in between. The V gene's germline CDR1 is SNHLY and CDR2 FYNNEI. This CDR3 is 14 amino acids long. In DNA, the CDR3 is TGTGCCAGCCGCAGGGTACTGCTAGGACAAGGGGCTTTCTTT. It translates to CASRRVLLGQGAFF.